The source of this T cell receptor beta chain is a study of shared clonotypes between healthy human individuals. The overall study: The study used three CD4 naive, three CD4 memory, two CD8 naive and one CD8 memory plate per donor. Broader study findings: When compared with the clonotypes that were shared by all four sorted-subset donors, the non-shared clonotypes turned out to have lower generation probabilities.

Germline values: CDR1 SGHRS, CDR2 YFSETQ. This CDR3 is 15 amino acids long. V shed 1 base and J shed 4 bases, with 14 bases lying between them. On this clone: Its antigen is still unknown.

Sequencing used immunoSEQ multiplex PCR; TCRdb keeps in-frame clones, though not all of them. Of about 2.2 million clones in the sample, just under 95% were seen once. CD45RO-negative cells were positively selected for CCR7, leaving out terminally differentiated effector memory CD45RA+ cells. Material for sequencing was naive CD8+ T cells from PBMCs. The clonotype originates from a man aged 18-30 years in good health. Some clones in this sample may be carry-over from other donors' samples. The rearrangement uses TRBV5-1 and TRBJ1-1; D call uncertain. CDR3 sequence: CASSLYSSPGTEAFF. CDR3 nucleotide sequence: TGCGCCAGCAGCTTGTATAGTTCCCCTGGCACTGAAGCTTTCTTT.